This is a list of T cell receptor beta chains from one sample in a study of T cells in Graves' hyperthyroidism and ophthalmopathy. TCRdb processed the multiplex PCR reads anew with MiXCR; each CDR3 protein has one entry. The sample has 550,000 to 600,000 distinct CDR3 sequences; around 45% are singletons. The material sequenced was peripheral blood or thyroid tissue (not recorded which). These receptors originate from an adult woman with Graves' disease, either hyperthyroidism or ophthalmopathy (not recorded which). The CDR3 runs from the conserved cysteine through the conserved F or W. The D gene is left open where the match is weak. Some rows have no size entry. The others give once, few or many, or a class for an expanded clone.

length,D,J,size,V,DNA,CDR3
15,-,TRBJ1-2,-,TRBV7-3,TGTGCCAGCAGCTGCGCGTTCGTAGGTAACTATGGCTACACCTTC,CASSCAFVGNYGYTF
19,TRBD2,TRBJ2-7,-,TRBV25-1,TGTGCCTGCAGTGCTATTCCGACTAGCGGGAGGGCCGGCTTCTACGAGCAGTACTTC,CACSAIPTSGRAGFYEQYF
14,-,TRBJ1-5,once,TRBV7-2,TGTGCCGGCAGTTTATTGGGGGGAGATCAGCCCCAGCATTTT,CAGSLLGGDQPQHF
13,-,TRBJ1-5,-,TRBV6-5,TGTGCCAGCAGGAAAGAGACGGCCGGGCCCCAGCATTTT,CASRKETAGPQHF
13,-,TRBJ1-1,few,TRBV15,TGTGCCACCGGCGGGGCGGCGAACACTGAAGCTTTCTTT,CATGGAANTEAFF
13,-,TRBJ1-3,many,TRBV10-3,TGTGCCATCAGGCACTACTCTGGAAACACCATATATTTT,CAIRHYSGNTIYF
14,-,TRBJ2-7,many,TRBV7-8,TGTGCCAGCTTTAAGGGCGGGAAGATCTACGAGCAGTACTTC,CASFKGGKIYEQYF
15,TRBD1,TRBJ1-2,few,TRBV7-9,TGTGCCAGCAGCTTTTCCGGGACAGCAACCTACGACTACACCTTC,CASSFSGTATYDYTF
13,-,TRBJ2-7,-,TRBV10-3,TGTGCCATCAGTGAGAGGCAGCACTACGAGCAGTACTTC,CAISERQHYEQYF
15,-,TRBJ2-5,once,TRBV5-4,TGTGCCAGCAGCTTGGGGATAGCGCCGCAAGAGGCCCAGTACTTC,CASSLGIAPQEAQYF
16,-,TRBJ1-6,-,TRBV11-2,TGTGCCAGCAGCGGCGGAGGGAGACACCCTAATTCACCCCTCCACTTT,CASSGGGRHPNSPLHF
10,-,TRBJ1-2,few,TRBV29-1,TGCAGCGCCAACAGTGGTGGCTACACCTTC,CSANSGGYTF
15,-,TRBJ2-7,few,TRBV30,TGTGCCTGGAGTGTTGGCAGTTTCTTCTCCTACGAGCAGTACTTC,CAWSVGSFFSYEQYF
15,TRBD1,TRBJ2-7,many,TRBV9,TGTGCCAGCAGCGTAGGAGGGGACAGGGAGTACGAGCAGTACTTC,CASSVGGDREYEQYF
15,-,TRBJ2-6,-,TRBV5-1,TGCGCCAGCAGCGCCAGGGCCTCTGGGGCCAACGTCCTGACTTTC,CASSARASGANVLTF
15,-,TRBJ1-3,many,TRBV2,TGTGCCAGCATTTATGGACGGTTCTCTGGAAACACCATATATTTT,CASIYGRFSGNTIYF
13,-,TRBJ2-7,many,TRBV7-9,TGTGCCAGCAGAGCCGGAAGGGGCTACGAGCAGTACTTC,CASRAGRGYEQYF
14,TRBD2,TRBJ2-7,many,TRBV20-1,TGCAGTGCTACGGAGCGGGACCCCACCTACGAGCAGTACTTC,CSATERDPTYEQYF
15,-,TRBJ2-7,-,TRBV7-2,TGCGCCAGCAGCCAAGACTCTACCAGCTCCTACGAGCAGTACTTC,CASSQDSTSSYEQYF
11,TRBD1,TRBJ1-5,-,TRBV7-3,TGTGCCAGCAGCTTCGGGGACAGGGCTCATTTT,CASSFGDRAHF
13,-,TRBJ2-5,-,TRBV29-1,TGCAGCGTTGCCCTTGACAGTCGAGAGACCCAGTACTTC,CSVALDSRETQYF
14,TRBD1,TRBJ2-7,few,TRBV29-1,TGCAGCTACCGTTCAGGGGGCGTTGGGTACGAGCAGTACTTC,CSYRSGGVGYEQYF
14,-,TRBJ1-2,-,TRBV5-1,TGCGCCAGCAGCGACGGACAGAGGAACTATGGCTACACCTTC,CASSDGQRNYGYTF
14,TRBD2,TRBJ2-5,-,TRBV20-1,TGCAGTGCCGCACGGGGGGGAGCGGGGGAGACCCAGTACTTC,CSAARGGAGETQYF
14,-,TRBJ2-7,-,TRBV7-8,TGTGCCAGCAGCGAACAGGGAGGGTCCTACGAGCAGTACTTC,CASSEQGGSYEQYF
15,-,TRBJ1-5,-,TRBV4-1,TGCGCCAGCAGCAAGGAGACAGTCTTTAATCAGCCCCAGCATTTT,CASSKETVFNQPQHF
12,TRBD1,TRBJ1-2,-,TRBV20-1,TGCAGTCCCGGACAGGTACCCTATGGCTACACCTTC,CSPGQVPYGYTF
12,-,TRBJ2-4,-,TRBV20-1,TGCAGTGCTAGCAAGGGTCTAAACATTCAGTACTTC,CSASKGLNIQYF
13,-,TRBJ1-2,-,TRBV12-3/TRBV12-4,TGTGCCAGCAGTAGGGACGGGAGCTATGGCTACACCTTC,CASSRDGSYGYTF
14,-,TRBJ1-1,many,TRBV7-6,TGTGCCAGCAGCCCTGGGCGGGCGGGCACTGAAGCTTTCTTT,CASSPGRAGTEAFF
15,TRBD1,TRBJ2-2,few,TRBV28,TGTGCCAGCAGCGTGGGACAGGGGCACACCGGGGAGCTGTTTTTT,CASSVGQGHTGELFF
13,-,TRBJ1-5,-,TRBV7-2,TGTGCCAGCACCCCGGACAGATATCAGCCCCAGCATTTT,CASTPDRYQPQHF
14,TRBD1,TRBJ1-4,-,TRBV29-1,TGCAGCGTTGAAGTGAGACAGGGGTATGAAAAACTGTTTTTT,CSVEVRQGYEKLFF
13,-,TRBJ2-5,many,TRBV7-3,TGTGCCAGCAGCTTAACTGCGGGCGGGACCCAGTACTTC,CASSLTAGGTQYF
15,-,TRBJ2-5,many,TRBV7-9,TGTGCCAGCAGCTTCACCCTGCGGGGGCTGGAGACCCAGTACTTC,CASSFTLRGLETQYF
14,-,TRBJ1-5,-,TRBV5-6,TGTGCCAGCAGCTTGTGGGCGATACGGGAGACCCAGCATTTT,CASSLWAIRETQHF
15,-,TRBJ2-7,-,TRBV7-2,TGTGCCAGCAGACCATCAGGTGAAGGGGGGTACGAGCAGTACTTC,CASRPSGEGGYEQYF
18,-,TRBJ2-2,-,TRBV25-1,TGTGCCAGCAGTGAGACTTACGGTAGCGCGGAAAACACCGGGGAGCTGTTTTTT,CASSETYGSAENTGELFF
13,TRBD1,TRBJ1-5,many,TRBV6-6,TGTGCCAGCAATGGACAGGGGGGACAGCCCCAGCATTTT,CASNGQGGQPQHF
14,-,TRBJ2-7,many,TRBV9,TGTGCCAGCAGTCCAAACCCTTCCTCCTACGAGCAGTACTTC,CASSPNPSSYEQYF
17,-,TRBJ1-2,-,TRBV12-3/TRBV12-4,TGTGCCAGCAGTTCGAAAACCGGGACCTATATTGATCGAGGCTACACCTTC,CASSSKTGTYIDRGYTF
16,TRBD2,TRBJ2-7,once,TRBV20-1,TGCAGTGCTAGAGACCCCACTAGCGGGAGGGCCTACGAGCAGTACTTC,CSARDPTSGRAYEQYF
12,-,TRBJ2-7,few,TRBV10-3,TGTGCCATCAGTGACGCTAGTTACGAGCAGTACTTC,CAISDASYEQYF
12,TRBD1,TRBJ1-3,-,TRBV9,TGTGCCAGCAGCGTAGAAGGGGGGGGACAGCCGTTT,CASSVEGGGQPF
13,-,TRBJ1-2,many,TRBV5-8,TGTGCCAGCAGCCGCTTGAGAGCGGAAGGCTACACCTTC,CASSRLRAEGYTF
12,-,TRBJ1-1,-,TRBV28,TGTGCCAGCAGTATCACTGCGGGTGAAGCTTTCTTT,CASSITAGEAFF
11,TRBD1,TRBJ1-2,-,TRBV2,TGTGCCAGCCAGGGGGACTCTGGAAACACCTTC,CASQGDSGNTF
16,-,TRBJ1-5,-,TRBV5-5,TGTGCCAGCAGCTTGAAGTGGGGGAACCTATATCAGCCCCAGCATTTT,CASSLKWGNLYQPQHF
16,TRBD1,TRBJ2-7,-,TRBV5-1,TGCGCCAGCAGCTTAACCCGGACAGGGACGGGCTACGAGCAGTACTTC,CASSLTRTGTGYEQYF
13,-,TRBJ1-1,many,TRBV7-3,TGTGCCAGCAGTCCAGGGGCGGGGACTGAAGCTTTCTTT,CASSPGAGTEAFF
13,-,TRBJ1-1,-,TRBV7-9,TGCGCCAGCAGCTACCGACAGAACACTGAAGCTTTCTTT,CASSYRQNTEAFF
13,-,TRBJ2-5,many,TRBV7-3,TGTGCCAGCAGCTTAACCCCTGAGGAGACCCAGTACTTC,CASSLTPEETQYF
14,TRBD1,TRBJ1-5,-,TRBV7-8,TGTGCCAGCAGCTTAGAGGGGGCGGATCAGCCCCAGCATTTT,CASSLEGADQPQHF